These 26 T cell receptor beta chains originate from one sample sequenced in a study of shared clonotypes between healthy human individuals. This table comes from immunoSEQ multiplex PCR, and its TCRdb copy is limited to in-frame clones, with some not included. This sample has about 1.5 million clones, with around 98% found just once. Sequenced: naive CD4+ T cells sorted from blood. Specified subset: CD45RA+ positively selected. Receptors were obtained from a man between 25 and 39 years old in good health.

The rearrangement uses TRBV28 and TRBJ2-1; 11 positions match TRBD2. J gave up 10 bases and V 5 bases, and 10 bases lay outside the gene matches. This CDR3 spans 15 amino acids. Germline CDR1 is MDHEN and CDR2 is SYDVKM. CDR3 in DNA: TGTGCCAGCAGTGCGAGTAGCGGGAGGGCCGGCGAGCAGTTCTTC. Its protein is CASSASSGRAGEQFF.

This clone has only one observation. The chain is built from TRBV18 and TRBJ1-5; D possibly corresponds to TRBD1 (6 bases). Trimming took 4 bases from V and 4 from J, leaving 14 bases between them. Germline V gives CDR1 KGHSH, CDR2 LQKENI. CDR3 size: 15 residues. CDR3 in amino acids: CASSHSPGENQPQHF. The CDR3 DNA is TGTGCCAGCTCACATTCCCCAGGGGAAAATCAGCCCCAGCATTTT.

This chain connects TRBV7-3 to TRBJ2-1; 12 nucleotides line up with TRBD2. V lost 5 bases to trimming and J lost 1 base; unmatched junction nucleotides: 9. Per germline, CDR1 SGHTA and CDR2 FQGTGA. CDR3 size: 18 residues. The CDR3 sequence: CASSQGSSGRASYNEQFF. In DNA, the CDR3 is TGTGCCAGCAGCCAGGGGTCTAGCGGGAGGGCGTCCTACAATGAGCAGTTCTTC.

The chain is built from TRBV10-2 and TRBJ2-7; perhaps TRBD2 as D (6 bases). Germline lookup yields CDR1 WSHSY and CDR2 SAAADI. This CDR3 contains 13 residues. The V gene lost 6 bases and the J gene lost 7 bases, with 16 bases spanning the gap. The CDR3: CASRPIADREQYF. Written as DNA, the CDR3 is TGCGCCAGCAGACCCATAGCGGATCGGGAGCAGTACTTC.

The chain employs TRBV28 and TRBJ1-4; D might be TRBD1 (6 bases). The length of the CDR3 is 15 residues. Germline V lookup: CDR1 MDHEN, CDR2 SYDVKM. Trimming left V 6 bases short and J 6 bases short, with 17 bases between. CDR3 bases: TGTGCCAGCAGCCTAGGGGGGCAGGGTGATGAAAAACTGTTTTTT. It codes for CASSLGGQGDEKLFF.

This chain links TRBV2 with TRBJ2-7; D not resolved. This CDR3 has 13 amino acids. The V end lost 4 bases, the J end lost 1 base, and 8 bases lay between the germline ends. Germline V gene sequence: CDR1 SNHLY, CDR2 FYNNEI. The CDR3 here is CASSADASYEQYF. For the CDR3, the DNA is TGTGCCAGCAGTGCGGACGCATCCTACGAGCAGTACTTC.

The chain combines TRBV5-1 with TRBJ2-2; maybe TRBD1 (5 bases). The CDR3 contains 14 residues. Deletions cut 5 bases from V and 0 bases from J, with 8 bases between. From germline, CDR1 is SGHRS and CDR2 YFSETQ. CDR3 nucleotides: TGCGCCAGCAGTCAGACAGCGAACACCGGGGAGCTGTTTTTT. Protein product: CASSQTANTGELFF.

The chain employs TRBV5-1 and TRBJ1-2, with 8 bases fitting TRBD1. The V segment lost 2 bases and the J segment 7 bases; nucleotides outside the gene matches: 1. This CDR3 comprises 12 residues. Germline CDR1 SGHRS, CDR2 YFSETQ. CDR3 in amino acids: CASSFTGGGYTF. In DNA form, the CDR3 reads TGCGCCAGCAGCTTTACAGGGGGTGGCTACACCTTC.

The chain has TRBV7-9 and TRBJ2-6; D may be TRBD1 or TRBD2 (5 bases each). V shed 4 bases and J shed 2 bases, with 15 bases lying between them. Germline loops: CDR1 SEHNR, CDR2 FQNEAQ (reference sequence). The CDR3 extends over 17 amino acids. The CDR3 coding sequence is TGTGCCAGCAGCTCGGGTGATTGGGGACCTGGGGCCAACGTCCTGACTTTC. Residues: CASSSGDWGPGANVLTF.

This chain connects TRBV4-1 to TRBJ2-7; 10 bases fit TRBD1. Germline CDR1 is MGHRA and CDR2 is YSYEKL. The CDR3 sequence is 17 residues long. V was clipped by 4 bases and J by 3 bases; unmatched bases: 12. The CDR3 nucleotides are TGCGCCAGCAGCCCCTCGGTCCCCGGGACAGGGGTCTACGAGCAGTACTTC. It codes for CASSPSVPGTGVYEQYF.

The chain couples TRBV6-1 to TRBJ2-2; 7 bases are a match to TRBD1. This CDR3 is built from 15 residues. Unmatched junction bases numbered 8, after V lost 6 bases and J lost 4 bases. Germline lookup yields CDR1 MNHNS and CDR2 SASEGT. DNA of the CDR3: TGTGCCAGCAGAGCGACCGGGACAGCCACCGGGGAGCTGTTTTTT. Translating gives CASRATGTATGELFF.

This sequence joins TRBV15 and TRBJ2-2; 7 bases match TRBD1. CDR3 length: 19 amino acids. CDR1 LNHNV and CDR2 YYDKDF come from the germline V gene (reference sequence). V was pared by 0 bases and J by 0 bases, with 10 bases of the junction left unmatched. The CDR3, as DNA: TGTGCCACCAGCAGAGATAGTAGTCTGGGGACAGCGAACACCGGGGAGCTGTTTTTT. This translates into CATSRDSSLGTANTGELFF.

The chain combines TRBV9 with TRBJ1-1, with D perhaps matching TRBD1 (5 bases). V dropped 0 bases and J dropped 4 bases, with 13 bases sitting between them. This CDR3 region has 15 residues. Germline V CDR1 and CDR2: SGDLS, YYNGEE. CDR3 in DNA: TGTGCCAGCAGCGTAGCGGGGGTGGTGGGCACTGAAGCTTTCTTT. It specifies CASSVAGVVGTEAFF.

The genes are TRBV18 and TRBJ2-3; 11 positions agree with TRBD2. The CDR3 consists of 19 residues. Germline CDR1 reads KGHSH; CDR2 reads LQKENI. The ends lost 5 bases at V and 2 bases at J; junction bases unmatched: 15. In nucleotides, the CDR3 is TGTGCCAGCTCAGGGAGATCTACGGGACTAGCGGCTGTCACAGATACGCAGTATTTT. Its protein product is CASSGRSTGLAAVTDTQYF.

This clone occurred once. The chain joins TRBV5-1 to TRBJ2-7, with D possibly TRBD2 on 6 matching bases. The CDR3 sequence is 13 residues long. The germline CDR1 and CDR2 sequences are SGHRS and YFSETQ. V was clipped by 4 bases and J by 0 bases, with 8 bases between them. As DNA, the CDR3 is TGCGCCAGCAGCGACGGGAGCTCCTACGAGCAGTACTTC. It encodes CASSDGSSYEQYF.

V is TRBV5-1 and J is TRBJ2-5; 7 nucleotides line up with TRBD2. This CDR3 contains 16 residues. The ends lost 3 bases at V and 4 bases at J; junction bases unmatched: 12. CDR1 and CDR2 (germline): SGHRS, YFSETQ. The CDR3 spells CASSSYRDPGGETQYF. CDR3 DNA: TGCGCCAGCAGCTCCTACCGGGACCCGGGGGGAGAGACCCAGTACTTC.

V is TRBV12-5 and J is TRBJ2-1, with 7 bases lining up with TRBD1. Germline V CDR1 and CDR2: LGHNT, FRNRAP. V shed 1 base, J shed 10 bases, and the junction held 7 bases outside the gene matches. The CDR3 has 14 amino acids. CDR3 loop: CASGLGGQVREQFF. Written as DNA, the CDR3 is TGTGCTAGTGGTTTGGGAGGACAGGTGCGGGAGCAGTTCTTC.

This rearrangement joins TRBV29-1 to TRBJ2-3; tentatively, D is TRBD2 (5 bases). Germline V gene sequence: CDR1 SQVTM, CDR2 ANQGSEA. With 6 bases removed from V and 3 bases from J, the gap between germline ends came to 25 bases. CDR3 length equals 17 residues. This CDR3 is CSVRVEVRSGETDTQYF. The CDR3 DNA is TGCAGCGTGCGGGTGGAGGTTCGATCGGGTGAGACAGATACGCAGTATTTT.

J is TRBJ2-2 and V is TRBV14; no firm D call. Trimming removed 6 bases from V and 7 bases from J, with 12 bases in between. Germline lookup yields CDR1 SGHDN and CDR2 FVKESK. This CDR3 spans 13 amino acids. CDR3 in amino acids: CASRYLGSGELFF. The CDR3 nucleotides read TGTGCCAGCAGGTACCTTGGTAGCGGGGAGCTGTTTTTT. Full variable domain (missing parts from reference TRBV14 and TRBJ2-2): EAGVTQFPSHSVIEKGQTVTLRCDPISGHDNLYWYRRVMGKEIKFLLHFVKESKQDESGMPNNRFLAERTGGTYSTLKVQPAELEDSGVYFCASRYLGSGELFFGEGSRLTVL.

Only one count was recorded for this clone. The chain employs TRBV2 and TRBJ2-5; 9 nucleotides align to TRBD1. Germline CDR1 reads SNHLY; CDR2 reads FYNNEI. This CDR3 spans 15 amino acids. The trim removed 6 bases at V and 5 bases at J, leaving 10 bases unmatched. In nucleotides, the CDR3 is TGTGCCAGCAGCGTCTCGGGACAGGGTTTCGAGACCCAGTACTTC. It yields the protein CASSVSGQGFETQYF.

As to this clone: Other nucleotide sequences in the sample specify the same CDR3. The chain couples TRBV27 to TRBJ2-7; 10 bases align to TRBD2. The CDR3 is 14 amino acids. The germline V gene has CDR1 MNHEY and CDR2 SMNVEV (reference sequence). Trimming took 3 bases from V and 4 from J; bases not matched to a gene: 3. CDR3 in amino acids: CASSFSGRPYEQYF. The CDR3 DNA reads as TGTGCCAGCAGTTTTAGCGGGAGGCCGTACGAGCAGTACTTC.

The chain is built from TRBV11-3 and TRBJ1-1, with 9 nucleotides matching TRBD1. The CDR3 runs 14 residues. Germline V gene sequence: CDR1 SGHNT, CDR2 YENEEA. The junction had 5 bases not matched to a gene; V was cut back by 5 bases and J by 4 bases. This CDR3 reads CASSQQGAGTEAFF. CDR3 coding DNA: TGTGCCAGCAGCCAACAGGGGGCAGGCACTGAAGCTTTCTTT. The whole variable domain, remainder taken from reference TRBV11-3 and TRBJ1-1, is EAGVVQSPRYKIIEKKQPVAFWCNPISGHNTLYWYLQNLGQGPELLIRYENEEAVDDSQLPKDRFSAERLKGVDSTLKIQPAELGDSAVYLCASSQQGAGTEAFFGQGTRLTVV.

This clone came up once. This CDR3 is CASSGTGGIHEQFF. CDR3 DNA sequence: TGCGCCAGCAGTGGAACAGGGGGTATCCATGAGCAGTTCTTC. This chain links TRBV10-1 with TRBJ2-1; TRBD1 matches at 8 bases. The CDR3 is 14 amino acids. Losses at the gene ends were 4 bases for V and 8 bases for J; bases not matched to a gene: 7. Germline V gene sequence: CDR1 WNHNN, CDR2 SYGVQD (reference sequence).

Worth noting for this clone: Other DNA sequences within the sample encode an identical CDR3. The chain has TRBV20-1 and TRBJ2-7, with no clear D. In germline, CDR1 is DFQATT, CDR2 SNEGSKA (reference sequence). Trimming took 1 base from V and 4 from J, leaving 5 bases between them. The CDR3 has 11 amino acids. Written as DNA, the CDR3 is TGCAGTGCTAGAGCCATTTACGAGCAGTACTTC. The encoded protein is CSARAIYEQYF.

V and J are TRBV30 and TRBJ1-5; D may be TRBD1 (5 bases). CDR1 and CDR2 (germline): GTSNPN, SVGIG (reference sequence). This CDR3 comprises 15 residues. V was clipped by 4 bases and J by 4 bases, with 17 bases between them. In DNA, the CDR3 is TGTGCCTGGACTGGAGGGAGGGGTCGAAATCAGCCCCAGCATTTT. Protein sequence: CAWTGGRGRNQPQHF.

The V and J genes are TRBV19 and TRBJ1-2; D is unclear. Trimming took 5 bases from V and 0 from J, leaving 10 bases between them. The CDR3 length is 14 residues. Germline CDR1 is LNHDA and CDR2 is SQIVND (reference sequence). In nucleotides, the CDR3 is TGTGCCAGTAGTGAGAGGCGATCTAACTATGGCTACACCTTC. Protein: CASSERRSNYGYTF.